This T cell receptor (beta chain) was recorded in a study of response to subunit inactivated influenza vaccine. Broader study findings: Authors suggested seasonal influenza vaccinations each recruit few new T cells.

Via MiXCR, TCRdb re-called the RT-PCR reads, giving one row per CDR3 protein. The sample lists about 190,000 distinct CDR3 sequences; around 14% were seen once. This clonotype came up a few times. The antigen remains unidentified. The length of the CDR3 is 15 residues. Germline CDR1 reads SGHAT; CDR2 reads FQNNGV. Trimming shortened V by 6 bases and J by 1 base, and 12 bases separated the two germline ends. This specimen consisted of CD8+ T cells sorted from PBMCs, obtained 4 to 6 days after vaccination. The clonotype originates from a man in his fifties who received an inactivated influenza vaccine. The chain links TRBV11-2 to TRBJ2-2, with a possible D match to TRBD2 (6 bases). CDR3 protein: CASRRGTGNTGELFF. CDR3 nucleotide sequence: TGTGCCAGCAGACGGGGGACGGGGAACACCGGGGAGCTGTTTTTT.